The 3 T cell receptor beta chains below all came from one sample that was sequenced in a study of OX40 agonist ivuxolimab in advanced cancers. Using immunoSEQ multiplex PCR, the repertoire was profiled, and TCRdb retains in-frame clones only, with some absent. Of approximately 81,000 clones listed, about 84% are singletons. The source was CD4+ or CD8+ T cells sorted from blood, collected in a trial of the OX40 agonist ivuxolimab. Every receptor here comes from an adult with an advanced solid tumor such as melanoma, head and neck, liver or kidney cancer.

CDR3 loop: CASSHHSEGTGKAFF. CDR3 sequence (DNA): TGCGCCAGCAGCCACCACTCAGAGGGGACAGGGAAAGCTTTCTTT. This sequence joins TRBV4-1 and TRBJ1-1; TRBD1 matches 9 bases. Unmatched junction bases numbered 11, after V lost 3 bases and J lost 9 bases. The germline V gene has CDR1 MGHRA and CDR2 YSYEKL. CDR3 length: 15 amino acids.

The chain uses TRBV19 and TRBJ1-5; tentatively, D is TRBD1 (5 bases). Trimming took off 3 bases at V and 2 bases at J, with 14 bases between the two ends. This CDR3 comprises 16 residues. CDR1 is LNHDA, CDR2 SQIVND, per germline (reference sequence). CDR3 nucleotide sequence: TGTGCCAGTAGTATTGGGGGAGGCCTTGGCAATCAGCCCCAGCATTTT. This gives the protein CASSIGGGLGNQPQHF.

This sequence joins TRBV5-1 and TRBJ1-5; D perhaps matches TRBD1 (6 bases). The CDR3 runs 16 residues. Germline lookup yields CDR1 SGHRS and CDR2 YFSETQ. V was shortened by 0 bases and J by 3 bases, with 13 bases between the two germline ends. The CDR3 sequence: CASSLEGRGVNQPQHF. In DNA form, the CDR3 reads TGCGCCAGCAGCTTGGAGGGCAGGGGTGTCAATCAGCCCCAGCATTTT.